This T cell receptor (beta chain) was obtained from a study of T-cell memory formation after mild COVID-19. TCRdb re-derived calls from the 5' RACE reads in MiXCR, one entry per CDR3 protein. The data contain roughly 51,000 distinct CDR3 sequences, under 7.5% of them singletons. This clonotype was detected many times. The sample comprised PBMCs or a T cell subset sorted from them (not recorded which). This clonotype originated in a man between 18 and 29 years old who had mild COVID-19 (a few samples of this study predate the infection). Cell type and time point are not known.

The CDR3 is CASSPRTGGEQFF. DNA for the CDR3: TGTGCCAGCAGCCCCCGCACGGGGGGCGAGCAGTTCTTC. The V gene is TRBV7-2, the J gene TRBJ2-1, with D possibly being TRBD2 (7 bases). The V gene's germline CDR1 is SGHTA and CDR2 FQGNSA. The CDR3 is 13 residues long. V dropped 5 bases and J dropped 10 bases, with 15 bases sitting between them.